The present T cell receptor (beta chain) was sequenced within a study of regulatory T cells in long-lasting Graves disease. Study outcomes and limitations: Favoring TRBV28, TRBJ1-2 and TRBJ2-5 was a feature seen in persistent disease.

Comment on this clonotype: Its antigen is not identified.

Documented time point: persistent/refractory GD, antithyroid drugs over 5 years with positive TRAb. RNA from PBMCs was the source of the TCR library. Looked up from germline, CDR1 is ENHRY and CDR2 is SYGVKD. The CDR3 sequence is 15 residues long. The trim removed 4 bases at V and 7 bases at J, leaving 10 bases unmatched. CDR3-region Arm-PCR and iRepertoire HTBI primers produced the TCR beta libraries. Per the original methods: Sample data revealed approximately 56 TRBV and over twelve TRBJ segments. TCRdb called the multiplex PCR reads again in MiXCR, with one record for every CDR3 protein. TCRdb's processing, not the authors' own work, is the source of the V and J calls. This sample has fewer than 450,000 distinct CDR3 sequences; less than 25% occur once, and the top ten carry around 20%.

The clonotype originates from a female donor with Graves disease. The chain has TRBV10-3 and TRBJ1-2; 9 bases are shared with TRBD1. The starting material was peripheral blood mononuclear cells (PBMCs), obtained when the disease was refractory, from a patient treated with antithyroid drugs. CDR3 nucleotide sequence: TGTGCCATCAGTGGGTCCCCGGGACAGGGTCCTGGCTACACCTTC. Amino acid sequence: CAISGSPGQGPGYTF.